This TCR beta chain was sequenced for a study of blood T cells in healthy people across ages. Sample-barcoded 5' priming and a J-beta primer mix drove a second PCR of 7 to 11 cycles. Unique molecular identifiers of 12 random nucleotides labeled each cDNA. From each sample, at least 2.5 million paired-end reads containing CDR3 were obtained. TCRdb re-analysed the 5' RACE reads in MiXCR, keeping a single row per CDR3 protein. Among hundreds of thousands of distinct CDR3 sequences, about 53% were seen once, and the ten largest hold approximately 40%. The study drew donors from healthy Caucasian individuals in Russia aged roughly 6 to 95. The source is a man at least 80 years old in good health. Sequenced: blood.

The DNA of the CDR3 is TGTGCCAGCAGCCAAGATGAGGGGGGATCAACCTACGAGCAGTACTTC. It specifies CASSQDEGGSTYEQYF. The chain is built from TRBV4-2 and TRBJ2-4; D is perhaps TRBD1 or TRBD2 (6 bases each). The closer fit of TRBJ2-7 to the DNA end suggests the J call may be wrong. Germline V CDR1 and CDR2: LGHNA, YNFKEQ. This CDR3 is built from 16 residues.